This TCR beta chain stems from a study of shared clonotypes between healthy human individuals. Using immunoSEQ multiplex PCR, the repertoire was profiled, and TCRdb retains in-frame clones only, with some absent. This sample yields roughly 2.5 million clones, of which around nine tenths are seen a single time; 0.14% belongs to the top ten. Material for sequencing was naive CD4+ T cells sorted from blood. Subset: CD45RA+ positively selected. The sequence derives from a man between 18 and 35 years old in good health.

The CDR3 DNA follows: TGTGCCAGTAGTATGCAAGTTGGGACAGATACGCAGTATTTT. It translates to CASSMQVGTDTQYF. The chain couples TRBV19 to TRBJ2-3; D is unclear. Trimming took 3 bases from V and 3 from J, leaving 10 bases between them. CDR1 is LNHDA and CDR2 is SQIVND in the germline V gene (reference sequence). The CDR3 has 14 residues.